This passage covers 21 T cell receptor beta chains from one sample sequenced in a study of monozygotic twins with cystic fibrosis. Here immunoSEQ multiplex PCR was the method, and the copy in TCRdb shows in-frame clones only, minus some. The data show 9,500 to 14,000 clones, 96% seen once. Sequencing was performed on blood. These receptors all come from a boy under 18 with cystic fibrosis.

Here the CDR3 reads CASTAAPGTEAFF. DNA for the CDR3: TGTGCCAGCACGGCCGCTCCGGGCACTGAAGCTTTCTTT. The rearrangement uses TRBV9 and TRBJ1-1; D gene uncertain. Trimming cost V 6 bases and J 4 bases, with 13 bases left between them. This CDR3 is 13 amino acids long. CDR1 and CDR2 from the germline V gene are SGDLS and YYNGEE.

This chain uses TRBV15 with TRBJ1-3; 7 bases are shared with TRBD1. V gave up 2 bases and J gave up 4 bases; unmatched junction bases: 14. Germline values: CDR1 LNHNV, CDR2 YYDKDF (reference sequence). The CDR3 runs to 18 residues. The CDR3 DNA sequence: TGTGCCACCAGCAGACAGCCGGGTGCAGGGGGGTTGGGAAACACCATATATTTT. Translated, it gives CATSRQPGAGGLGNTIYF. The whole variable domain, filled in from reference TRBV15 and TRBJ1-3, reads DAMVIQNPRYQVTQFGKPVTLSCSQTLNHNVMYWYQQKSSQAPKLLFHYYDKDFNNEADTPDNFQSRRPNTSFCFLDIRSPGLGDTAMYLCATSRQPGAGGLGNTIYFGEGSWLTVV.

This chain joins TRBV9 and TRBJ1-6; no firm D call. The CDR3 runs to 13 residues. Trimming removed 7 bases at V and 8 bases at J, with 13 bases between. The V gene's germline CDR1 is SGDLS and CDR2 YYNGEE. CDR3 region: CASGQDPDSPLHF. Here the CDR3 DNA reads TGTGCCAGCGGCCAGGACCCCGATTCACCCCTCCACTTT.

The V call is TRBV29-1, the J call TRBJ1-3; 8 bases agree with TRBD1. This CDR3 spans 14 amino acids. V shed 4 bases and J 4 bases; nucleotides not matched to a gene: 6. Germline V gene sequence: CDR1 SQVTM, CDR2 ANQGSEA. The CDR3: CSVGFRDRGNTIYF. DNA for the CDR3: TGCAGCGTTGGGTTCCGGGACAGGGGAAACACCATATATTTT.

Comments on this clone: One end of the junction does not line up with germline, which may come from a read error. This sequence joins TRBV4-1 and TRBJ1-1; possibly TRBD1 for D (5 bases). Germline CDR1 is MGHRA and CDR2 is YSYEKL. CDR3 length: 15 amino acids. CDR3 DNA sequence: TGCGCCAGCTCCAATGTAGAAGTGGTGGAGGAGAACAGGACTTTT. It translates to CASSNVEVVEENRTF.

V usage is TRBV30 and J usage is TRBJ2-1; 8 bases fit TRBD1. There are 13 residues in the CDR3. Trimming at V came to 1 base and at J to 10 bases, leaving 6 bases not matched to a gene. Germline V gene lookup returns CDR1 GTSNPN and CDR2 SVGIG (reference sequence). CDR3 region: CAWSGDRGGEQFF. The CDR3 nucleotides are TGTGCCTGGAGTGGCGACAGGGGCGGGGAGCAGTTCTTC.

The count of this clone is one. The chain couples TRBV15 to TRBJ1-3, with D perhaps matching TRBD1 (6 bases). The germline V gene has CDR1 LNHNV and CDR2 YYDKDF (reference sequence). This CDR3 is built from 13 residues. V dropped 5 bases and J dropped 7 bases, with 12 bases sitting between them. The CDR3 DNA reads as TGTGCCACCAGCGGGGGGGGCTGGAACACCATATATTTT. This translates into CATSGGGWNTIYF.

The CDR3 nucleotides read TGTGCCAGCAGTTTGATGGGGAAGCTTCAGCCCCAGCATTTT. As protein: CASSLMGKLQPQHF. The chain is built from TRBV28 and TRBJ1-5; unclear D gene. Germline V CDR1 and CDR2: MDHEN, SYDVKM. The length of the CDR3 is 14 residues. Trimming stripped 3 bases from V and 6 bases from J, with 12 bases between.

V usage is TRBV5-4 and J usage is TRBJ2-1, with TRBD2 as a possible D gene (5 bases). Germline values: CDR1 SGHNT, CDR2 YYREEE (reference sequence). The CDR3 has 11 amino acids. V lost 4 bases and J lost 7, with 6 bases in between. CDR3 sequence reads: CASSRGNEQFF. CDR3 coding DNA: TGTGCCAGCAGCCGGGGTAATGAGCAGTTCTTC. The entire variable domain, with the rest obtained from reference TRBV5-4 and TRBJ2-1, is as follows: ETGVTQSPTHLIKTRGQQVTLRCSSQSGHNTVSWYQQALGQGPQFIFQYYREEENGRGNFPPRFSGLQFPNYSSELNVNALELDDSALYLCASSRGNEQFFGPGTRLTVL.

The chain employs TRBV5-1 and TRBJ1-5, with 7 bases that match TRBD1. Germline V gene data show CDR1 as SGHRS and CDR2 as YFSETQ. The CDR3 is 14 residues long. Trimming at V came to 2 bases and at J to 7 bases, leaving 6 bases not matched to a gene. Here the CDR3 DNA reads TGCGCCAGCAGCTTAGGACAGGAAGGGCAGCCCCAGCATTTT. It yields the protein CASSLGQEGQPQHF. The complete variable domain, with remaining parts taken from reference TRBV5-1 and TRBJ1-5, reads KAGVTQTPRYLIKTRGQQVTLSCSPISGHRSVSWYQQTPGQGLQFLFEYFSETQRNKGNFPGRFSGRQFSNSRSEMNVSTLELGDSALYLCASSLGQEGQPQHFGDGTRLSIL.

The chain recombines TRBV6-1 with TRBJ1-5; D is ambiguous. Germline V lookup: CDR1 MNHNS, CDR2 SASEGT. V was cut by 2 bases and J by 4 bases, with 12 bases left in between. The CDR3 is made up of 15 amino acids. CDR3 DNA: TGTGCCAGCAGTGAATTACAGCAGATGAATCAGCCCCAGCATTTT. Protein: CASSELQQMNQPQHF.

The rearrangement uses TRBV10-3 and TRBJ1-1, with TRBD1 matching 9 bases. Germline V gene data show CDR1 as ENHRY and CDR2 as SYGVKD. The CDR3 extends over 14 amino acids. V was clipped by 4 bases and J by 4 bases; unmatched bases: 4. The CDR3 spells CAISVQTGGTEAFF. CDR3 DNA: TGTGCCATCAGTGTCCAGACAGGGGGCACTGAAGCTTTCTTT.

The J gene is TRBJ1-2, the V gene TRBV30, with TRBD1 matching 7 bases. The V gene's germline CDR1 is GTSNPN and CDR2 SVGIG (reference sequence). The CDR3 loop spans 13 amino acids. V lost 3 bases to trimming and J lost 2 bases; unmatched junction nucleotides: 3. The CDR3 is CAWRNRGNYGYTF. The CDR3 DNA is TGTGCCTGGAGAAACAGGGGAAACTATGGCTACACCTTC.

This clone was recorded only once. This chain joins TRBV5-1 and TRBJ1-6; 8 nucleotides line up with TRBD1. V dropped 1 base and J dropped 3; count of bases not matched to a gene: 12. The CDR3 spans 19 residues. Germline-derived CDR1 and CDR2 are SGHRS and YFSETQ. CDR3 bases: TGCGCCAGCAGCTTGAGGCCAGGGGGCTCAACCTACTATAATTCACCCCTCCACTTT. Translating it yields CASSLRPGGSTYYNSPLHF.

The V gene is TRBV7-8, the J gene TRBJ2-3; D is unclear. Germline lookup yields CDR1 SGHVS and CDR2 FQNEAQ. The CDR3 sequence is 11 residues long. The V gene lost 5 bases and the J gene lost 5 bases, with 5 bases spanning the gap. The CDR3 is CASSLRDTQYF. In DNA, the CDR3 is TGTGCCAGCAGCCTAAGAGATACGCAGTATTTT.

V usage is TRBV30 and J usage is TRBJ2-7; 10 bases match TRBD1. J lost 4 bases, V lost 3 bases, and 9 bases had no gene match. CDR1 and CDR2 from the germline V gene are GTSNPN and SVGIG (reference sequence). The CDR3 has 15 residues. The CDR3 nucleotides are TGTGCCTGGAGGGCGCCGGGACAGGGGATTTACGAGCAGTACTTC. Residues: CAWRAPGQGIYEQYF.

V gene TRBV6-5 combines with J gene TRBJ2-7; no clear D. The V and J ends lost 2 bases and 1 base respectively, with 9 bases between them. From germline, CDR1 is MNHEY and CDR2 SVGAGI. The CDR3 is 14 amino acids. CDR3: CASSYTWPSYEQYF. The CDR3 DNA sequence: TGTGCCAGCAGTTACACATGGCCTTCCTACGAGCAGTACTTC.

V gene TRBV9 combines with J gene TRBJ2-3; 7 positions match TRBD2. Per the germline V gene, CDR1 is SGDLS and CDR2 is YYNGEE. V shed 2 bases and J 2 bases; nucleotides not matched to a gene: 8. The CDR3 totals 16 residues. CDR3 in DNA: TGTGCCAGCAGCGTTAGTGGGGGGGACTCCACAGATACGCAGTATTTT. As protein: CASSVSGGDSTDTQYF.

This clone was recorded only once. The CDR3 protein is CASSEERRVQKLFF. CDR3 DNA sequence: TGTGCCAGCAGTGAGGAACGGAGAGTCCAAAAACTGTTTTTT. The chain uses TRBV2 and TRBJ1-4; D gene unclear. V was cut by 3 bases and J by 9 bases, with 14 bases left in between. CDR1 is SNHLY, CDR2 FYNNEI, per germline. The CDR3 has 14 amino acids.

J is TRBJ2-1 and V is TRBV29-1; D possibly corresponds to TRBD1 (5 bases). From germline, CDR1 is SQVTM and CDR2 ANQGSEA. The CDR3 consists of 14 residues. V dropped 7 bases and J dropped 0 bases, with 13 bases sitting between them. The CDR3 nucleotides are TGCAGCGCAATACAGGCGAGCTCCTACAATGAGCAGTTCTTC. Its translation is CSAIQASSYNEQFF.

The chain has TRBV7-2 and TRBJ2-1, with D possibly matching TRBD2 (6 bases). Trimming removed 8 bases at V and 0 bases at J, with 8 bases between. The CDR3 is 13 amino acids. The germline CDR1 and CDR2 sequences are SGHTA and FQGNSA. As DNA, the CDR3 is TGTGCCAGCGGTAGCGGCTCCTACAATGAGCAGTTCTTC. It yields the protein CASGSGSYNEQFF. Filled out from reference TRBV7-2 and TRBJ2-1, the complete variable domain reads GAGVSQSPSNKVTEKGKDVELRCDPISGHTALYWYRQSLGQGLEFLIYFQGNSAPDKSGLPSDRFSAERTGGSVSTLTIQRTQQEDSAVYLCASGSGSYNEQFFGPGTRLTVL.